This T cell receptor beta chain was sequenced for a study of blood T cell repertoires in COVID-19. Turning to the study itself: The study drew acute and convalescent COVID-19 samples from the United States, Italy and Spain. The cDNA or gDNA used as material had been derived from T cells, B-cell-depleted T cells, or PBMCs.

Here immunoSEQ multiplex PCR was the method, and the copy in TCRdb shows in-frame clones only, minus some. The table shows more than 200,000 clones, with 70% to 85% occurring only once. The CDR3 runs 15 residues. Unmatched junction bases numbered 8, after V lost 7 bases and J lost 3 bases. CDR1 and CDR2 from the germline V gene are MDHEN and SYDVKM. Input material: peripheral blood. The TCR sequence derives from a woman aged 80 or over with active or convalescent COVID-19. The chain carries TRBV28 and TRBJ1-4, with TRBD1 matching over 7 bases. The CDR3 region is CASNQQGLPNEKLFF. CDR3 DNA: TGTGCCAGCAATCAACAGGGGCTCCCTAATGAAAAACTGTTTTTT.